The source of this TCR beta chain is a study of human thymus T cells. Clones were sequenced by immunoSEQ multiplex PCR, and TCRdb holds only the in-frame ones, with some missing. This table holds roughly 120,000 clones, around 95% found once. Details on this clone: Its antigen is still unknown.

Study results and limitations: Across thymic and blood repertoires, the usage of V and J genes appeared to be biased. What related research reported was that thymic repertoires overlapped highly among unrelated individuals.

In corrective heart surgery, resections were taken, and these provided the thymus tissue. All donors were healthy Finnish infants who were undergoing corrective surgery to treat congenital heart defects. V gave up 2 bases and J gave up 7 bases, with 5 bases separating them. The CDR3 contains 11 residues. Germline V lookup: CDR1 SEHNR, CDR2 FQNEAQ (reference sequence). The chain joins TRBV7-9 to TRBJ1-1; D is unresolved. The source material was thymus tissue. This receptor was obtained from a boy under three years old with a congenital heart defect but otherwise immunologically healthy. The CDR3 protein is CASSLIGEAFF. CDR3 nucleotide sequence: TGTGCCAGCAGCTTAATTGGTGAAGCTTTCTTT. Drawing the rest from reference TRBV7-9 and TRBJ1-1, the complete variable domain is DTGVSQNPRHKITKRGQNVTFRCDPISEHNRLYWYRQTLGQGPEFLTYFQNEAQLEKSRLLSDRFSAERPKGSFSTLEIQRTEQGDSAMYLCASSLIGEAFFGQGTRLTVV.